The clone carrying this TCR beta chain appeared many times. The sample is drawn from a study of T-cell memory formation after mild COVID-19. Per the germline V gene, CDR1 is SGHDT and CDR2 is YYEEEE. Trimming cost V 7 bases and J 0 bases, with 29 bases left between them. The CDR3 length is 20 residues. TCRdb reprocessed the 5' RACE reads with MiXCR, giving one entry per CDR3 protein. The table includes 11,000 to 15,000 distinct CDR3 sequences, about 21% detected once. The V gene is TRBV5-6, the J gene TRBJ2-1; D may be TRBD2 (6 bases). The specimen was PBMCs or a T cell subset sorted from them (not recorded which). This TCR was recovered from an adult woman who had mild COVID-19 (a few samples of this study predate the infection). Cell type and time point are not known. The CDR3: CASSWETSITLRSSYNEQFF. The CDR3 DNA is TGTGCCAGCTCTTGGGAGACTAGTATAACCCTAAGGAGCTCCTACAATGAGCAGTTCTTC.